The 21 T cell receptor beta chains below all came from one sample that was sequenced in a study of CD8+ T cells in alopecia areata. RNA, once extracted, was reverse transcribed into cDNA for use as the sequencing template. Measured with immunoSEQ multiplex PCR; TCRdb has only the in-frame clones, and not every one. Of around 140,000 clones in the sample, 49% were seen once. The source material was CD8+ T cells sorted from blood, sampled at week 0. The receptors originated from a human donor with alopecia areata.

CDR3 sequence (DNA): TGTGCCAGCCAAACGGTCGGCCCATTCAACACTGAAGCTTTCTTT. Protein product: CASQTVGPFNTEAFF. This chain connects TRBV27 to TRBJ1-1; D not certain. The CDR3 runs 15 residues. The germline gives CDR1 MNHEY, CDR2 SMNVEV (reference sequence). V was pared by 8 bases and J by 2 bases, with 18 bases between.

This clone was seen a few times. Within the sample, other DNA sequences also encode this same CDR3. The genes are TRBV29-1 and TRBJ2-1; 7 nucleotides line up with TRBD2. Trimming at V came to 6 bases and at J to 0 bases, leaving 2 bases not matched to a gene. Germline-derived CDR1 and CDR2 are SQVTM and ANQGSEA. The CDR3 is 13 amino acids. In nucleotides, the CDR3 is TGCAGCGTGTGGGGGGGCTCCTACAATGAGCAGTTCTTC. This gives the protein CSVWGGSYNEQFF.

The V gene is TRBV15, the J gene TRBJ1-5, with TRBD1 as a possible D gene (5 bases). Germline lookup yields CDR1 LNHNV and CDR2 YYDKDF (reference sequence). This CDR3 has 14 residues. Trimming pared 0 bases from V and 6 bases from J, leaving 9 bases between. The CDR3 DNA reads as TGTGCCACCAGCAGAGATGGGCAGGGTCAGCCCCAGCATTTT. Translating gives CATSRDGQGQPQHF.

CDR3 sequence: CASSVARDNEQFF. The CDR3 DNA sequence: TGTGCCAGCAGCGTAGCACGGGACAATGAGCAGTTCTTC. The genes are TRBV9 and TRBJ2-1; D is unresolved. Trimming cost V 0 bases and J 5 bases, with 6 bases left between them. The CDR3 length is 13 residues. Looked up from germline, CDR1 is SGDLS and CDR2 is YYNGEE.

This clone was seen more than once but under ten times. Distinct nucleotide sequences in the sample also encode this CDR3. The chain employs TRBV9 and TRBJ2-3; D is uncertain. The CDR3 sequence is 14 residues long. Germline CDR1 and CDR2: SGDLS and YYNGEE. V was cut by 0 bases and J by 0 bases, with 5 bases left in between. The CDR3 nucleotides read TGTGCCAGCAGCGTAGCAGGTAGCACAGATACGCAGTATTTT. It is translated as CASSVAGSTDTQYF.

This chain uses TRBV5-4 with TRBJ1-2, with D perhaps matching TRBD1 (5 bases). Trimming cost V 2 bases and J 4 bases, with 9 bases left between them. This CDR3 has 13 residues. CDR1 is SGHNT, CDR2 YYREEE, per germline (reference sequence). The CDR3 sequence is CASSFDTGYGYTF. The CDR3 bases are TGTGCCAGCAGCTTCGACACAGGCTATGGCTACACCTTC.

The chain couples TRBV29-1 to TRBJ2-2, with D possibly matching TRBD1 (5 bases). CDR3 length: 11 amino acids. V lost 7 bases to trimming and J lost 6 bases, with 9 bases between them. Per the germline V gene, CDR1 is SQVTM and CDR2 is ANQGSEA. The CDR3 DNA reads as TGCAGCGCCAGGGTGGCCGGGGAGCTGTTTTTT. Encoded protein: CSARVAGELFF.

V and J are TRBV2 and TRBJ2-7; 12 bases are shared with TRBD2. The CDR3 covers 14 residues. CDR1 and CDR2 (germline): SNHLY, FYNNEI. The J segment lost 6 bases and the V segment lost 3 bases, leaving 3 bases of the junction unmatched. DNA for the CDR3: TGTGCCAGCAGTGATCTAGCGGGGGGGCCCGAGCAGTACTTC. As protein: CASSDLAGGPEQYF.

The J gene is TRBJ1-1, the V gene TRBV13; 7 bases match TRBD1. In germline, CDR1 is PRHDT, CDR2 FYEKMQ (reference sequence). This CDR3 has 14 amino acids. The V gene end was trimmed by 2 bases and the J gene end by 10 bases; junction bases not matched to a gene: 10. The DNA of the CDR3 is TGTGCCAGCAGCTTAACGGACAGGCCGTCCCGAGCTTTCTTT. As protein: CASSLTDRPSRAFF.

This clone was picked up a small number of times. The chain combines TRBV9 with TRBJ2-7; 9 bases map to TRBD1. V lost 4 bases, J lost 5 bases, and 13 bases stayed unmatched. In germline, CDR1 is SGDLS, CDR2 YYNGEE. This CDR3 is 16 amino acids long. In DNA, the CDR3 is TGTGCCAGCAGCCCTCGAGGGGGGACAGGGTCGCACGAGCAGTACTTC. This translates into CASSPRGGTGSHEQYF.

The chain joins TRBV11-2 to TRBJ2-1; 11 bases are a match to TRBD2. The germline V gene has CDR1 SGHAT and CDR2 FQNNGV. V lost 6 bases and J lost 0; bases outside the gene matches: 10. This CDR3 has 18 residues. CDR3 in amino acids: CASSPLAGGKPSYNEQFF. CDR3 sequence (DNA): TGTGCCAGCAGTCCCCTAGCGGGGGGTAAACCCTCCTACAATGAGCAGTTCTTC.

A note on this clone: A clone one base away is much larger, so this may be a read error. The V and J genes are TRBV7-2 and TRBJ2-3; D gene unclear. Germline loops: CDR1 SGHTA, CDR2 FQGNSA. The V and J ends lost 1 base and 4 bases respectively, with 3 bases between them. CDR3 length: 12 residues. The DNA of the CDR3 is TGTGCCAGCAGCTTAGATCCAGATACGCAGTATTTT. This gives the protein CASSLDPDTQYF.

This clone was counted between two and nine times. The V gene is TRBV5-8, the J gene TRBJ1-1; D not resolved. The germline V and J ends were trimmed by 0 bases and 3 bases, with 9 bases remaining between them. The V gene's germline CDR1 is SGHTS and CDR2 YDEGEE. This CDR3 spans 14 amino acids. For the CDR3, the DNA is TGTGCCAGCAGCTTGGGGCAGCGGCACACTGAAGCTTTCTTT. It specifies CASSLGQRHTEAFF.

V gene TRBV5-1 combines with J gene TRBJ1-1; D is possibly TRBD1 (6 bases). V shed 0 bases and J shed 5 bases, with 14 bases lying between them. This CDR3 has 15 residues. Germline CDR1 and CDR2: SGHRS and YFSETQ. DNA for the CDR3: TGCGCCAGCAGCTTGGCCCAGGGGCGGAGGACTGAAGCTTTCTTT. It codes for CASSLAQGRRTEAFF.

This clone has a handful of counts. This chain links TRBV30 with TRBJ2-6, with D perhaps matching TRBD1 or TRBD2 (5 bases each). CDR3 length: 18 amino acids. Trimming stripped 4 bases from V and 4 bases from J, with 23 bases between. CDR1 is GTSNPN and CDR2 is SVGIG in the germline V gene (reference sequence). This CDR3 is CAWTGPGRGSAGANVLTF. CDR3 sequence (DNA): TGTGCCTGGACTGGTCCGGGACGAGGGTCCGCGGGGGCCAACGTCCTGACTTTC.

A few counts support this clone. The rearrangement links TRBV4-3 to TRBJ2-5; D is undetermined. Germline lookup yields CDR1 LGHNA and CDR2 YSLEER. CDR3 length: 13 residues. V lost 1 base, J lost 5 bases, and 8 bases lay in between. CDR3 DNA sequence: TGCGCCAGCAGCCAAGTACGTGAGGAGACCCAGTACTTC. This codes for CASSQVREETQYF.

A few counts support this clone. The J gene is TRBJ2-7, the V gene TRBV7-8; D not resolved. Trimming stripped 2 bases from V and 3 bases from J, with 8 bases between. Germline CDR1 and CDR2: SGHVS and FQNEAQ. The CDR3 is 13 residues long. Written as DNA, the CDR3 is TGTGCCAGCAGCTTACTCCCGGGCTACGAGCAGTACTTC. This encodes CASSLLPGYEQYF.

The chain recombines TRBV6-6 with TRBJ2-7; D is uncertain. V lost 7 bases and J lost 9, with 22 bases in between. The CDR3 totals 14 residues. Germline values: CDR1 MNHNY, CDR2 SVGAGI (reference sequence). In DNA, the CDR3 is TGTGCCAGCATAGGAAACGACTCACCTCTCCGGCAGTACTTC. It translates to CASIGNDSPLRQYF.

The chain is built from TRBV27 and TRBJ2-7, with D hard to call. Looked up from germline, CDR1 is MNHEY and CDR2 is SMNVEV (reference sequence). The CDR3 covers 12 residues. The ends were cut back, 2 bases at V and 3 bases at J, with 5 bases in the middle. CDR3 sequence: CASSLQNYEQYF. The CDR3 bases are TGTGCCAGCAGTTTACAGAACTACGAGCAGTACTTC.

This clone came up a few times. The rearrangement links TRBV4-1 to TRBJ1-1; D is uncertain. The CDR3 sequence is 11 residues long. V was pared by 8 bases and J by 2 bases, with 6 bases between. Germline values: CDR1 MGHRA, CDR2 YSYEKL. This chain's CDR3 is CASWGNTEAFF. The CDR3 coding sequence is TGCGCCAGCTGGGGAAACACTGAAGCTTTCTTT.

The J gene is TRBJ1-5, the V gene TRBV13; TRBD1 matches at 9 bases. CDR1 and CDR2 (germline): PRHDT, FYEKMQ (reference sequence). With V trimmed by 5 bases and J by 5 bases, 10 bases remained unmatched. This CDR3 has 16 residues. For the CDR3, the DNA is TGTGCCAGCAGCCCCCTCCGGGACAGGGACGATCAGCCCCAGCATTTT. Its translation: CASSPLRDRDDQPQHF.